These 2 T cell receptor beta chains originate from one sample sequenced in a study of post-analysis software for immune sequencing data (dated by TCRdb to the mid-2010s). Overall study outcomes, separate from this receptor: Patients showed significantly higher frequencies than controls for five TRBV segments, among them TRBV5-6, TRBV5-1 and TRBV20-1.

The antigens of these receptors remain unknown. The receptor library was made with PCR. Sequencing took place on an Illumina HiSeq 2500. Unique molecular identifiers were incorporated into TCR beta cDNA libraries to reduce PCR and sequencing biases. TCRdb redid the processing of the public reads, applying fastp at Q25 and MiXCR, and retained in-frame beta chains. Under each unique CDR3 protein, matching rows form one entry showing the most common genes and DNA. This sample comprises roughly 800,000 distinct CDR3 sequences, approximately 30% of them detected only once. Around 0.6% of the sample is held by the ten biggest clonotypes. Sequenced sample: blood. These receptors all stem from a girl between 10 and 17 years old with multiple sclerosis.

This clonotype was seen only a few times. The chain is built from TRBV28 and TRBJ1-6, with a possible D match to TRBD1 (5 bases). The germline V gene encodes CDR1 MDHEN and CDR2 SYDVKM. This CDR3 region has 14 residues. The V end was cut by 6 bases, the J end by 7 bases, with 13 bases between. The CDR3 sequence: CASSAGLTNSPLHF. The CDR3 DNA reads TGTGCCAGCAGCGCGGGACTGACCAATTCACCCCTCCACTTT.

This clonotype was counted many times. The V call is TRBV5-5, the J call TRBJ1-2; TRBD1 matches 10 bases. The CDR3 has 13 amino acids. The J segment lost 7 bases and the V segment lost 9 bases, leaving 9 bases of the junction unmatched. CDR1 SGHKS and CDR2 YYEKEE come from the germline V gene (reference sequence). As DNA, the CDR3 is TGTGCCACCTCGGGACAGGGGATAGGTGGCTACACCTTC. Amino acid sequence: CATSGQGIGGYTF.